One TCR beta chain is described in this entry. Its antigen is unknown. This sample stems from a study of cytomegalovirus exposure and HLA in healthy donors. Study-level information: From around 180 million T cells, an earlier analysis saw 120 million or so unique TCR beta sequences. Genotyping showed around four fifths of about 370 donors falling in the Caucasian-associated ancestry cluster.

Findings and limits, study-wide: HLA alleles were associated with 16,000 or so TCR beta sequences in a later analysis at 0.05 false discovery rate.

13 Jbeta primers and 60 Vbeta primers were used for the PCR. The data were produced by immunoSEQ multiplex PCR, yet TCRdb's version contains in-frame clones alone and is incomplete. The sample comprises around 140,000 clones, 70% to 80% of which are singletons, and 2% to 2.5% rests with the top ten. Sequenced: PBMCs. The sequence was obtained from a woman in her sixties or seventies in good health and CMV-seropositive.

The CDR3 here is CASSLARGGHEKLFF. The CDR3, as DNA: TGTGCCAGCAGCTTAGCCCGGGGGGGACATGAAAAACTGTTTTTT. V gene TRBV11-2 combines with J gene TRBJ1-4; D is perhaps TRBD1 (5 bases). The V gene lost 1 base and the J gene lost 6 bases, with 12 bases spanning the gap. CDR3 length: 15 residues. CDR1 is SGHAT and CDR2 is FQNNGV in the germline V gene.